These T cell receptor beta chains were read from a single sample in a study of shared clonotypes between healthy human individuals. Sequencing used immunoSEQ multiplex PCR; TCRdb keeps in-frame clones, though not all of them. Found here are 2 million or so clones, 95% of them singletons; the top ten hold 0.13%. The sample comprised naive CD4+ T cells sorted from blood. These receptors originate from a man between 18 and 29 years old in good health. The CDR3 runs from the conserved cysteine through the conserved F or W. The order of the fields is clone size, V gene, J gene, D gene, CDR3 protein, CDR3 DNA. A D gene is named only where the DNA matches it firmly. Rows give clone size only sometimes, using once, few, many, or a class for an expanded clone.

size: -; V: TRBV28; J: TRBJ1-1; D: TRBD1; CDR3: CASSPGGTEAFF; DNA: TGTGCCAGCAGCCCAGGGGGCACTGAAGCTTTCTTT
size: -; V: TRBV11-2; J: TRBJ2-3; D: TRBD2; CDR3: CASSAGGRGPTDTQYF; DNA: TGTGCCAGCAGCGCAGGAGGGAGGGGCCCCACAGATACGCAGTATTTT
size: -; V: TRBV5-1; J: TRBJ1-4; D: -; CDR3: CASSLEGDYNEKLFF; DNA: TGCGCCAGCAGCTTGGAAGGCGATTATAATGAAAAACTGTTTTTT
size: -; V: TRBV6-5; J: TRBJ1-1; D: -; CDR3: CASSYEGWTEAFF; DNA: TGTGCCAGCAGTTACGAGGGGTGGACTGAAGCTTTCTTT
size: -; V: TRBV30; J: TRBJ1-5; D: TRBD1; CDR3: CAWSVGTGSNSNQPQHF; DNA: TGTGCCTGGAGTGTGGGGACAGGGTCGAATAGCAATCAGCCCCAGCATTTT
size: -; V: TRBV7-9; J: TRBJ1-1; D: -; CDR3: CASSLLQGTEAFF; DNA: TGTGCCAGCAGCTTGTTACAGGGAACTGAAGCTTTCTTT
size: -; V: TRBV14; J: TRBJ2-7; D: -; CDR3: CASSQVGYEQYF; DNA: TGTGCCAGCAGCCAAGTCGGCTACGAGCAGTACTTC
size: few; V: TRBV7-7; J: TRBJ2-5; D: TRBD1; CDR3: CASSLDREETQYF; DNA: TGTGCTAGCAGCTTAGACAGGGAAGAGACCCAGTACTTC
size: once; V: TRBV5-1; J: TRBJ2-6; D: TRBD1; CDR3: CASSTGQFSGANVLTF; DNA: TGCGCCAGCAGCACGGGACAGTTCTCTGGGGCCAACGTCCTGACTTTC
size: -; V: TRBV6-6; J: TRBJ2-7; D: -; CDR3: CASSYLRGADEQYF; DNA: TGTGCCAGCAGTTACCTTCGGGGGGCCGACGAGCAGTACTTC
size: -; V: TRBV6-1; J: TRBJ1-5; D: -; CDR3: CASSLPGEQPQHF; DNA: TGTGCCAGCAGTCTTCCAGGGGAGCAGCCCCAGCATTTT
size: -; V: TRBV11-2; J: TRBJ1-1; D: -; CDR3: CASSLSVMGAFF; DNA: TGTGCCAGCAGCTTATCCGTTATGGGAGCTTTCTTT
size: -; V: TRBV5-1; J: TRBJ1-1; D: TRBD1; CDR3: CASSETGWDTEAFF; DNA: TGCGCCAGCAGCGAGACAGGGTGGGACACTGAAGCTTTCTTT
size: -; V: TRBV30; J: TRBJ2-4; D: -; CDR3: CAWSVRGVAKNIQYF; DNA: TGTGCCTGGAGTGTACGCGGGGTGGCCAAAAACATTCAGTACTTC
size: -; V: TRBV27; J: TRBJ2-3; D: -; CDR3: CASSLGSDTQYF; DNA: TGTGCCAGCAGTTTAGGCTCAGATACGCAGTATTTT
size: -; V: TRBV7-9; J: TRBJ2-1; D: -; CDR3: CASPADEQFF; DNA: TGTGCCAGTCCGGCTGATGAGCAGTTCTTC
size: -; V: TRBV30; J: TRBJ2-3; D: -; CDR3: CAWSQEIVDTQYF; DNA: TGTGCCTGGAGCCAGGAGATTGTAGATACGCAGTATTTT
size: -; V: TRBV5-6; J: TRBJ1-5; D: -; CDR3: CASSLGGSNQPQHF; DNA: TGTGCCAGCAGCTTGGGGGGGAGTAATCAGCCCCAGCATTTT
size: -; V: TRBV27; J: TRBJ1-1; D: TRBD1; CDR3: CASTSYRDRVTEAFF; DNA: TGTGCCAGCACTTCCTACAGGGACAGGGTCACTGAAGCTTTCTTT
size: many; V: TRBV29-1; J: TRBJ1-2; D: -; CDR3: CSVERGAAGYTF; DNA: TGCAGCGTTGAAAGAGGGGCGGCTGGCTACACCTTC
size: -; V: TRBV2; J: TRBJ1-5; D: -; CDR3: CASSVRPNQPQHF; DNA: TGTGCCAGCAGTGTTCGGCCCAATCAGCCCCAGCATTTT
size: -; V: TRBV7-9; J: TRBJ1-1; D: TRBD1; CDR3: CASSSRTGDDTEAFF; DNA: TGTGCCAGCAGCTCCCGGACAGGGGATGACACTGAAGCTTTCTTT
size: -; V: TRBV20-1; J: TRBJ1-2; D: TRBD1; CDR3: CSAWTGDGYTF; DNA: TGCAGTGCTTGGACAGGGGATGGCTACACCTTC
size: -; V: TRBV7-8; J: TRBJ1-1; D: -; CDR3: CASSLTNTNTEAFF; DNA: TGTGCCAGCAGCTTAACAAACACGAACACTGAAGCTTTCTTT
size: -; V: TRBV2; J: TRBJ1-5; D: -; CDR3: CASRLSQENQPQHF; DNA: TGTGCCAGCAGACTAAGCCAGGAGAATCAGCCCCAGCATTTT
size: -; V: TRBV6-1; J: TRBJ1-2; D: -; CDR3: CASSEGVSNYGYTF; DNA: TGTGCCAGCAGTGAAGGTGTCAGCAACTATGGCTACACCTTC
size: -; V: TRBV27; J: TRBJ1-6; D: -; CDR3: CASSPDIVLSPLHF; DNA: TGTGCCAGCAGTCCGGACATTGTGCTTTCACCCCTCCACTTT